The clone carrying this T cell receptor beta chain was found many times. The data originate from a study of blood T cells in healthy people across ages. Then a second PCR, running about 6 to 11 cycles, was carried out with a sample-barcoded 5' primer and a J-beta primer mix. TCRdb ran MiXCR on the 5' RACE reads and lists one entry per CDR3 protein. This table has approximately 960,000 distinct CDR3 sequences, roughly 28% appearing once. These data were also reused for a study on T cells of mothers and their children. That investigation notes: Using the M1S primer, the second PCR added sample barcodes along with 2-4 random nucleotides.

The receptor comes from a woman between 40 and 55 years old in good health. Sample: blood.

The CDR3 loop is CSVAGTNPGSYEQYF. In nucleotides, the CDR3 is TGCAGCGTTGCTGGGACGAATCCTGGTTCCTACGAGCAGTACTTC. The rearrangement joins TRBV29-1 to TRBJ2-7; either TRBD1 or TRBD2 may supply D (5 bases each). Germline lookup yields CDR1 SQVTM and CDR2 ANQGSEA. There are 15 residues in the CDR3. V lost 4 bases to trimming and J lost 1 base, with 17 bases between them.